A selection of T cell receptor beta chains follows, all from one sample in a study of T cell responses to AZD1222 COVID-19 vaccine. Assay: immunoSEQ multiplex PCR; the TCRdb copy retains only in-frame clones and omits some. The repertoire holds about 150,000 clones, with around 90% as singletons. The sample consisted of peripheral blood, taken 28 days after the second AZD1222 dose. The source of these receptors is an adult who received the AZD1222 COVID-19 vaccine. Both conserved end residues are part of each CDR3. The D gene is left open where the match is weak. For some rows the clone size is stated as once, few or many, or as a class when expanded; others skip it.

D: -
size: -
V: TRBV11-2
J: TRBJ2-1
DNA: TGTGCCAGCAGCTTAAGTTTCTATGAGCAGTTCTTC
CDR3: CASSLSFYEQFF

D: TRBD2
size: -
V: TRBV10-3
J: TRBJ2-5
DNA: TGTGCCATCGCACTAGCGGGGGAAGAGACCCAGTACTTC
CDR3: CAIALAGEETQYF

D: -
size: few
V: TRBV7-9
J: TRBJ1-6
DNA: TGTGCCAGCAGCTTAGTAGGAGGGGGGGATTCACCCCTCCACTTT
CDR3: CASSLVGGGDSPLHF

D: -
size: once
V: TRBV5-5
J: TRBJ2-5
DNA: TGTGCCAGCAGCTTCAGTCCCAGACAAGAGACCCAGTACTTC
CDR3: CASSFSPRQETQYF

D: -
size: few
V: TRBV13
J: TRBJ1-2
DNA: TGTGCCAGCAGGGAATTCAGGGGCTCTGGCTACACCTTC
CDR3: CASREFRGSGYTF

D: -
size: -
V: TRBV3-1/TRBV3-2
J: TRBJ1-2
DNA: TGTGCCAGCAGCCAAGATAGGGCAGGGGCTGGCTACACCTTC
CDR3: CASSQDRAGAGYTF

D: -
size: -
V: TRBV7-2
J: TRBJ2-7
DNA: TGTGCCAGCAGCTTTACAGGGACCTACGAGCAGTACTTC
CDR3: CASSFTGTYEQYF

D: -
size: once
V: TRBV20-1
J: TRBJ2-1
DNA: TGCAGTCCGCCGGACCGGAAGTTCTTC
CDR3: CSPPDRKFF

D: TRBD2
size: -
V: TRBV28
J: TRBJ2-1
DNA: TGTGCCAGCAGTCCGATGACTAGCGGAACCTACAATGAGCAGTTCTTC
CDR3: CASSPMTSGTYNEQFF

D: -
size: once
V: TRBV7-2
J: TRBJ2-3
DNA: TGTGCCAGCAGCTTGGGCCCTATGTTATCAGATACGCAGTATTTT
CDR3: CASSLGPMLSDTQYF

D: TRBD1
size: -
V: TRBV2
J: TRBJ1-6
DNA: TGTGCCAGCAGACAGGGGGCGAGTGATTCACCCCTCCACTTT
CDR3: CASRQGASDSPLHF

D: -
size: -
V: TRBV19
J: TRBJ2-3
DNA: TGTGCCAGTAGTATGGGGGGAAGCGGGGACACCACAGATACGCAGTATTTT
CDR3: CASSMGGSGDTTDTQYF

D: TRBD1
size: -
V: TRBV6-6
J: TRBJ1-1
DNA: TGTGCCACAGACAGGGGGGAAGGGCCCTACACTGAAGCTTTCTTT
CDR3: CATDRGEGPYTEAFF

D: -
size: -
V: TRBV5-8
J: TRBJ2-1
DNA: TGTGCCAGCAGCCACCAGAGGTTCGTGGCTAGCAACCATGAGCAGTTCTTC
CDR3: CASSHQRFVASNHEQFF

D: -
size: -
V: TRBV5-1
J: TRBJ2-7
DNA: TGCGCCAGCAGCTCACAACCCTCCTACGAGCAGTACTTC
CDR3: CASSSQPSYEQYF

D: TRBD1
size: once
V: TRBV2
J: TRBJ1-5
DNA: TGTGCCAGCAGTAATCCGGGACAGGGGTGGAATCAGCCCCAGCATTTT
CDR3: CASSNPGQGWNQPQHF

D: -
size: -
V: TRBV28
J: TRBJ2-7
DNA: TGTGCCAGCAGTTTAAGTGTGGCTGTGGGCGAGCAGTACTTC
CDR3: CASSLSVAVGEQYF

D: -
size: -
V: TRBV6-5
J: TRBJ1-5
DNA: TGTGCCACTACCCCCGTCAGGGACACATATCAGCCCCAGCATTTT
CDR3: CATTPVRDTYQPQHF

D: -
size: -
V: TRBV3-1/TRBV3-2
J: TRBJ1-4
DNA: TGTGCCAGCAGCCAAGTCGGGGCAACTAATGAAAAACTGTTTTTT
CDR3: CASSQVGATNEKLFF

D: TRBD2
size: once
V: TRBV19
J: TRBJ2-1
DNA: TGTGCCAGTAGTATAGTGCAACTAGCGGACCGTCCCCATGAGCAGTTCTTC
CDR3: CASSIVQLADRPHEQFF

D: TRBD2
size: -
V: TRBV5-8
J: TRBJ2-3
DNA: TGTGCCAGCCGTTGGGGACTAGCGGGAGGGGATACGCAGTATTTT
CDR3: CASRWGLAGGDTQYF

D: TRBD2
size: -
V: TRBV9
J: TRBJ2-1
DNA: TGTGCCAGCAGCGTACCCGGGGGGTTCTACAATGAGCAGTTCTTC
CDR3: CASSVPGGFYNEQFF

D: -
size: -
V: TRBV7-2
J: TRBJ1-4
DNA: TGTGCCAGCAGCTTAGACAGGGAGGGTGAAAAACTGTTTTTT
CDR3: CASSLDREGEKLFF

D: -
size: -
V: TRBV28
J: TRBJ2-1
DNA: TGTGCCAGCAGTTCAAGGGAGCAGTTCTTC
CDR3: CASSSREQFF

D: TRBD2
size: -
V: TRBV2
J: TRBJ2-2
DNA: TGTGCCAGCAGTGAAACGGGGACTAGCGGGCGGACCGGGGAGCTGTTTTTT
CDR3: CASSETGTSGRTGELFF

D: -
size: -
V: TRBV5-1
J: TRBJ2-3
DNA: TGCGCCAGCAGTAGCGGCGGGTACACAGATACGCAGTATTTT
CDR3: CASSSGGYTDTQYF

D: TRBD1
size: -
V: TRBV28
J: TRBJ1-2
DNA: TGTGCCAGCAGTTCCCGGGACAGCTATGGCTACACCTTC
CDR3: CASSSRDSYGYTF

D: -
size: -
V: TRBV2
J: TRBJ1-2
DNA: TGTGCCAGCAGCCTGAGTAGGTCTTCCCCTGTTGGCTACACCTTC
CDR3: CASSLSRSSPVGYTF

D: -
size: -
V: TRBV27
J: TRBJ1-2
DNA: TGTGCCAGCAGTCTCAGGTCTAACTATGGCTACACCTTC
CDR3: CASSLRSNYGYTF

D: TRBD2
size: -
V: TRBV28
J: TRBJ2-1
DNA: TGTGCCAGCAGTTTTAGGACTAGCGGGAGGGCCTCCTACAATGAGCAGTTCTTC
CDR3: CASSFRTSGRASYNEQFF

D: TRBD1
size: once
V: TRBV18
J: TRBJ2-1
DNA: TGTGCCAGCTCACCCCCCCGGACAGGGAATGAGCAGTTCTTC
CDR3: CASSPPRTGNEQFF

D: TRBD1
size: -
V: TRBV5-4
J: TRBJ1-2
DNA: TGTGCCAGCACCCAACCGGGACAGGGGAATGGCTACACCTTC
CDR3: CASTQPGQGNGYTF

D: -
size: -
V: TRBV12-5
J: TRBJ1-1
DNA: TGTGCTAGTGGTTTCTCCCTCCTTCACACTGAAGCTTTCTTT
CDR3: CASGFSLLHTEAFF

D: TRBD1
size: -
V: TRBV28
J: TRBJ2-3
DNA: TGTGCCAGCAGTTCGTGGACAGGGGGCGCGAAAGATACGCAGTATTTT
CDR3: CASSSWTGGAKDTQYF

D: -
size: -
V: TRBV12-3/TRBV12-4
J: TRBJ1-2
DNA: TGTGCCAGCAGTCCCAGGGGCTTCTATGGCTACACCTTC
CDR3: CASSPRGFYGYTF

D: TRBD1
size: -
V: TRBV5-6
J: TRBJ2-3
DNA: TGTGCCAGCAGCATTTACAGGGGCTCGGCGTCAGATACGCAGTATTTT
CDR3: CASSIYRGSASDTQYF

D: -
size: -
V: TRBV19
J: TRBJ2-5
DNA: TGTGCCAGTAGTATAGACAGGGGAGAGACCCAGTACTTC
CDR3: CASSIDRGETQYF

D: -
size: -
V: TRBV7-6
J: TRBJ2-3
DNA: TGTGCCAGCAGCTCTCCTGAAGCGGAAGAATTCACAGATACGCAGTATTTT
CDR3: CASSSPEAEEFTDTQYF

D: TRBD1
size: -
V: TRBV14
J: TRBJ1-6
DNA: TGTGCCAGCAGCGCACCGGGACAGGGGAATTCACCCCTCCACTTT
CDR3: CASSAPGQGNSPLHF

D: TRBD1
size: -
V: TRBV19
J: TRBJ1-5
DNA: TGTGCCAGTAGTATGGAGCCGGGACAGGCGTTTCAGCCCCAGCATTTT
CDR3: CASSMEPGQAFQPQHF

D: -
size: -
V: TRBV28
J: TRBJ2-3
DNA: TGTGCCAGCAGTTTAAGGCTTTTCAGCACAGATACGCAGTATTTT
CDR3: CASSLRLFSTDTQYF

D: -
size: -
V: TRBV5-5
J: TRBJ2-5
DNA: TGTGCCAGCAGCAGGGGGGTGAGGCGACAGGAGAGTCAAGAGACCCAGTACTTC
CDR3: CASSRGVRRQESQETQYF

D: TRBD2
size: -
V: TRBV7-6
J: TRBJ2-7
DNA: TGTGCCAGCAGCTTAGAATTTCTCGGGGGGATGTCCTACGAGCAGTACTTC
CDR3: CASSLEFLGGMSYEQYF

D: -
size: -
V: TRBV5-1
J: TRBJ1-4
DNA: TGCGCCAGCAGCCGGGAAGGGGGTGCTAATGAAAAACTGTTTTTT
CDR3: CASSREGGANEKLFF

D: -
size: -
V: TRBV10-3
J: TRBJ1-2
DNA: TGTGCCATCAGTGTCGATGGACAGTTGAACTATGGCTACACCTTC
CDR3: CAISVDGQLNYGYTF

D: TRBD2
size: -
V: TRBV9
J: TRBJ2-1
DNA: TGTGCCAGCAGCGTAGCGGGAGGGGGTAGAAGCGATGAGCAGTTCTTC
CDR3: CASSVAGGGRSDEQFF

D: -
size: -
V: TRBV12-3/TRBV12-4
J: TRBJ1-5
DNA: TGTGCCAGCAGCTACGGAGACCAGTCCCAGCATTTT
CDR3: CASSYGDQSQHF

D: TRBD1
size: -
V: TRBV9
J: TRBJ2-1
DNA: TGTGCCAGCAGCGTAGGACAGGGGGCCTACAATGAGCAGTTCTTC
CDR3: CASSVGQGAYNEQFF

D: TRBD1
size: -
V: TRBV20-1
J: TRBJ2-2
DNA: TGCAGTGCTAGTCTTACAGGGGCCAGGGACAGCGGGGAGCTGTTTTTT
CDR3: CSASLTGARDSGELFF

D: TRBD2
size: -
V: TRBV19
J: TRBJ2-7
DNA: TGTGCCAGTAGTGAGCAGGCGGGAGGTAACTACGAGCAGTACTTC
CDR3: CASSEQAGGNYEQYF

D: TRBD2
size: -
V: TRBV5-4
J: TRBJ2-7
DNA: TGTGCCAGCAGCTTGGGGACTAGCGGCTACGAGCAGTACTTC
CDR3: CASSLGTSGYEQYF

D: TRBD1
size: -
V: TRBV30
J: TRBJ1-6
DNA: TGTGCCTGGACGGGACAGGGCAATTCACCCCTCCACTTT
CDR3: CAWTGQGNSPLHF

D: TRBD1
size: -
V: TRBV5-1
J: TRBJ1-6
DNA: TGCGCCAGCAGCTTGGGATCGGGACAGACTAACAATTCACCCCTCCACTTT
CDR3: CASSLGSGQTNNSPLHF

D: -
size: -
V: TRBV30
J: TRBJ2-3
DNA: TGTGCCTGGAGTGCCCCGAGTACGCAGTATTTT
CDR3: CAWSAPSTQYF

D: -
size: -
V: TRBV5-1
J: TRBJ1-2
DNA: TGCGCCAGCAGCTTGGGGCAGGGTAGCGGCTACACCTTC
CDR3: CASSLGQGSGYTF

D: -
size: -
V: TRBV18
J: TRBJ1-2
DNA: TGTGCCAGCTCACCGGGAGGGGGCTATGGCTACACCTTC
CDR3: CASSPGGGYGYTF

D: TRBD2
size: -
V: TRBV19
J: TRBJ2-7
DNA: TGTGCCAGTAGTTCCCTAGCGGGGGGGCTGTACGAGCAGTACTTC
CDR3: CASSSLAGGLYEQYF